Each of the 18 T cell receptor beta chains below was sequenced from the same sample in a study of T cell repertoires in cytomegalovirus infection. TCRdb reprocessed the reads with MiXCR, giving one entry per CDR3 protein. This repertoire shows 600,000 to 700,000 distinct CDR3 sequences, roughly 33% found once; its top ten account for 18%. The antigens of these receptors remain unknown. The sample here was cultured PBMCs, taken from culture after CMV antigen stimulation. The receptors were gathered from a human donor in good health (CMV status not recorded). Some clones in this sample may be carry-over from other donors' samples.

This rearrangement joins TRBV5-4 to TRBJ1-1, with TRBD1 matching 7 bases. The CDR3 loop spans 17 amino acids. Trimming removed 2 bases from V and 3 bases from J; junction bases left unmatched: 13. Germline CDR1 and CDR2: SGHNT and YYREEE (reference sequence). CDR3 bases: TGTGCCAGCAGCTTTAACAGGGGAGGGCAACCGGACACTGAAGCTTTCTTT. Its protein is CASSFNRGGQPDTEAFF.

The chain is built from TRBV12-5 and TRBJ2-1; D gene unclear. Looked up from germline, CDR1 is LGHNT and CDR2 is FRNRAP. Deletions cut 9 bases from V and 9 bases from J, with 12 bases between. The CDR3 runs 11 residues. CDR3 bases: TGTGCTAGGGGGTCCTGTAGTGAGCAGTTCTTC. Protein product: CARGSCSEQFF.

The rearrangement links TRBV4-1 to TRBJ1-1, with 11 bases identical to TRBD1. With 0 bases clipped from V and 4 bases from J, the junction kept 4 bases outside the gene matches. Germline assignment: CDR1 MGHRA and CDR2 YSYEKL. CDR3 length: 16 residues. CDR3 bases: TGCGCCAGCAGCCAAGAAGGGACAGGGGGTCGCACTGAAGCTTTCTTT. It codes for CASSQEGTGGRTEAFF.

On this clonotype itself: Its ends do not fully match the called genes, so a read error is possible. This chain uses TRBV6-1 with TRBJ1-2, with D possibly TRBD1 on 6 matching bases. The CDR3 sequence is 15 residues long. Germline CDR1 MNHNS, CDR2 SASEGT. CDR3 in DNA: TGTGCCAGCAGGGAAGGGGGGTCGGGATCCGATGGCTACACCTTC. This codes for CASREGGSGSDGYTF.

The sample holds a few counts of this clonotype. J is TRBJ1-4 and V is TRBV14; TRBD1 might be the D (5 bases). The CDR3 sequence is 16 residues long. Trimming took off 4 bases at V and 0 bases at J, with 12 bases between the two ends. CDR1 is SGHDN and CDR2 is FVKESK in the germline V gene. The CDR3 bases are TGTGCCAGCAGCCCAAAGGAGGGGACAACTAATGAAAAACTGTTTTTT. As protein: CASSPKEGTTNEKLFF.

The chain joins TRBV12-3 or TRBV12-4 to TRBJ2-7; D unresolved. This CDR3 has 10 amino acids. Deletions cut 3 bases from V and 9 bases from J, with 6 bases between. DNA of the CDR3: TGTGCCAGCAGTTTTAATCGGCAGTACTTC. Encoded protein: CASSFNRQYF.

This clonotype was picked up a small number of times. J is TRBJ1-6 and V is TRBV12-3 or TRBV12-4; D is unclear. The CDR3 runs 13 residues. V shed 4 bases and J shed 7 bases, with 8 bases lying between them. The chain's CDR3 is CASSSLGNSPLHF. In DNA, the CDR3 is TGTGCCAGCAGTTCCCTCGGGAATTCACCCCTCCACTTT.

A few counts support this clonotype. The CDR3 nucleotides read TGTGCCAGCAGCTTAGTAGCGGGGGCTATACAAGAGACCCAGTACTTC. It translates to CASSLVAGAIQETQYF. This chain uses TRBV7-6 with TRBJ2-5, with 9 nucleotides matching TRBD2. The V gene's germline CDR1 is SGHVS and CDR2 FNYEAQ. Losses at the gene ends were 1 base for V and 2 bases for J; bases not matched to a gene: 5. This CDR3 region has 16 residues.

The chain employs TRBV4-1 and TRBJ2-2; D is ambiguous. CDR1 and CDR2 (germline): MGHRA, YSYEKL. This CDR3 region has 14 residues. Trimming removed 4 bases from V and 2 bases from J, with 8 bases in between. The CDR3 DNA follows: TGCGCCAGCAGCCGTGGGTCAAACACCGGGGAGCTGTTTTTT. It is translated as CASSRGSNTGELFF.

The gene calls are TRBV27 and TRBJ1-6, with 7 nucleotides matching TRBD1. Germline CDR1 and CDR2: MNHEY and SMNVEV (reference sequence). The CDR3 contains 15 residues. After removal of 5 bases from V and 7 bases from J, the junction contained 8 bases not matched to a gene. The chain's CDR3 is CASSTQGGANSPLHF. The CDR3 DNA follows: TGTGCCAGCAGTACCCAGGGGGGCGCGAATTCACCCCTCCACTTT.

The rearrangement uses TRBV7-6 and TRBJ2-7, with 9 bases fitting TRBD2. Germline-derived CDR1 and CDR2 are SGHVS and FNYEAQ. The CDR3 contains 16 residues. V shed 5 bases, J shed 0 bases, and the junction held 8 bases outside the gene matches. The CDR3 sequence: CASSIYSGRSSYEQYF. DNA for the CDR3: TGTGCCAGCAGCATATATAGCGGGAGAAGCTCCTACGAGCAGTACTTC.

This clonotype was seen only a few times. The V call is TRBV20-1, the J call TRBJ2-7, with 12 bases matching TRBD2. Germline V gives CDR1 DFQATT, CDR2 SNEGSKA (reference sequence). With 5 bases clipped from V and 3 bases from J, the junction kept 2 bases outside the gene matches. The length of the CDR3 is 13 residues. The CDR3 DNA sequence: TGCAGTGCTCGACTAGCGGGAGTCTACGAGCAGTACTTC. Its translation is CSARLAGVYEQYF.

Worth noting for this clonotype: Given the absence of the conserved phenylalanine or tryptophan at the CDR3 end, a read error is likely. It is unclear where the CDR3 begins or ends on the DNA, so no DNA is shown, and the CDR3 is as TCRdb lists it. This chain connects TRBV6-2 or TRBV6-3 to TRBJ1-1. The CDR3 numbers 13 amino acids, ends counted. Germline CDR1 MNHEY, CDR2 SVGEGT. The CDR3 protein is CASGSSRTGGTGC.

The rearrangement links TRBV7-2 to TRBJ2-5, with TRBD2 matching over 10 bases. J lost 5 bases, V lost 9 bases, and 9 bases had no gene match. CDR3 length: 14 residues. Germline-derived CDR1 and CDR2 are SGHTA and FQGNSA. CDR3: CASTIAGGDETQYF. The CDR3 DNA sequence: TGTGCCAGTACGATAGCGGGAGGTGATGAGACCCAGTACTTC. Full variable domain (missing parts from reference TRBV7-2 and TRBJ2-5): GAGVSQSPSNKVTEKGKDVELRCDPISGHTALYWYRQSLGQGLEFLIYFQGNSAPDKSGLPSDRFSAERTGGSVSTLTIQRTQQEDSAVYLCASTIAGGDETQYFGPGTRLLVL.

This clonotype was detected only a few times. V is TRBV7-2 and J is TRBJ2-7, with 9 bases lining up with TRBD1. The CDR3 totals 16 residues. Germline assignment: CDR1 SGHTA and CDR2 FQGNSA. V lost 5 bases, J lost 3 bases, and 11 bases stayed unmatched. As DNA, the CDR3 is TGTGCCAGCAGCCCGCGGGGCGGGACAGGGTACTACGAGCAGTACTTC. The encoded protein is CASSPRGGTGYYEQYF.

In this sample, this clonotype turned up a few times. The CDR3 DNA reads TGCAGTGCTAGCGGGGGGGGGTACAATGAGCAGTTCTTC. Protein: CSASGGGYNEQFF. This sequence joins TRBV20-1 and TRBJ2-1; the match to TRBD2 covers 8 bases. V dropped 3 bases and J dropped 4; count of bases not matched to a gene: 2. The CDR3 contains 13 residues. Per the germline V gene, CDR1 is DFQATT and CDR2 is SNEGSKA (reference sequence).

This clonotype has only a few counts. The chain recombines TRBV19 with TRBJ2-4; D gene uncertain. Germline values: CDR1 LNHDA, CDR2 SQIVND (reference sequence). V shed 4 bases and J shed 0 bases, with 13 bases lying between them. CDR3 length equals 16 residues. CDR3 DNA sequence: TGTGCCAGTAGTACTCCCATGGTCCTAGCCAAAAACATTCAGTACTTC. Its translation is CASSTPMVLAKNIQYF.

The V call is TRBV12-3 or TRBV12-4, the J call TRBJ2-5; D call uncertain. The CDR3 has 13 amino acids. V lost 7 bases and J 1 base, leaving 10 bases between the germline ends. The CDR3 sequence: CASTTQPQETQYF. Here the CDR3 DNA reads TGTGCCAGCACAACACAGCCCCAAGAGACCCAGTACTTC.